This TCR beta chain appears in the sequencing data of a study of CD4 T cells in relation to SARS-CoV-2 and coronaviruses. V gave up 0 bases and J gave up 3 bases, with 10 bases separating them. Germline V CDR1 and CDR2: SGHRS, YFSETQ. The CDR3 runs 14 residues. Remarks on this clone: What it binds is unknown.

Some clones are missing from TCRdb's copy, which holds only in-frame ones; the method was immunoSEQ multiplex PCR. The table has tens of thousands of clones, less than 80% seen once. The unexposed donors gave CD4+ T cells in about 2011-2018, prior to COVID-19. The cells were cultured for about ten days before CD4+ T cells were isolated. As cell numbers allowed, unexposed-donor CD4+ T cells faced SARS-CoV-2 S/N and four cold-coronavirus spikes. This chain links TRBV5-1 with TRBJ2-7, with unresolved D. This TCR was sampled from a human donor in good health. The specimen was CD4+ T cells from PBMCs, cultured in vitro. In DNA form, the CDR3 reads TGCGCCAGCAGCTTGGGCCATCAGATCTACGAGCAGTACTTC. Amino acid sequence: CASSLGHQIYEQYF.